What follows are 13 T cell receptor beta chains derived from one specimen sequenced in a study of blood T cell repertoires in COVID-19. TCRdb keeps only in-frame clones here, not all; method: immunoSEQ multiplex PCR. The table records about 45,000 clones, about 89% of them present only once. The sample consisted of peripheral blood. These receptors originate from a human donor in a cohort sampled during active COVID-19.

This sequence joins TRBV7-2 and TRBJ2-1; 7 nucleotides match TRBD1. After removal of 5 bases from V and 5 bases from J, the junction contained 15 bases not matched to a gene. The CDR3 covers 17 residues. Germline V gene lookup returns CDR1 SGHTA and CDR2 FQGNSA. The CDR3 here is CASSPRTGAPSDNEQFF. The CDR3 coding sequence is TGTGCCAGCAGCCCACGGACAGGCGCCCCCTCGGACAATGAGCAGTTCTTC.

The V and J genes are TRBV25-1 and TRBJ2-7; D possibly corresponds to TRBD2 (6 bases). The CDR3 has 17 residues. Per germline, CDR1 MGHDK and CDR2 SYGVNS. Trimming took off 0 bases at V and 2 bases at J, with 17 bases between the two ends. CDR3 protein: CASSEYIFGGRPYEQYF. In nucleotides, the CDR3 is TGTGCCAGCAGTGAATATATTTTCGGGGGTAGGCCCTACGAGCAGTACTTC.

V usage is TRBV7-9 and J usage is TRBJ2-2, with a possible D match to TRBD2 (5 bases). CDR3 size: 15 residues. Germline V gives CDR1 SEHNR, CDR2 FQNEAQ (reference sequence). The V end was cut by 0 bases, the J end by 4 bases, with 9 bases between. The CDR3, as DNA: TGTGCCAGCAGCTTAGCGAGGGCTTCCACCGGGGAGCTGTTTTTT. Protein: CASSLARASTGELFF.

V and J are TRBV5-1 and TRBJ2-2; tentative D call: TRBD2 (5 bases). Trimming removed 1 base from V and 0 bases from J, with 13 bases in between. The CDR3 extends over 17 amino acids. Germline loops: CDR1 SGHRS, CDR2 YFSETQ. The CDR3: CASSLRPAGSNTGELFF. The CDR3 bases are TGCGCCAGCAGCTTGAGGCCGGCGGGCTCGAACACCGGGGAGCTGTTTTTT.

The rearrangement uses TRBV7-2 and TRBJ2-2; D is possibly TRBD2 (5 bases). Germline values: CDR1 SGHTA, CDR2 FQGNSA. V gave up 3 bases and J gave up 8 bases, with 7 bases separating them. The CDR3 runs to 12 residues. The chain's CDR3 is CASSFGGGELFF. The CDR3 bases are TGTGCCAGCAGCTTCGGCGGGGGGGAGCTGTTTTTT.

J is TRBJ2-1 and V is TRBV27; 7 bases line up with TRBD2. The germline V gene has CDR1 MNHEY and CDR2 SMNVEV (reference sequence). The CDR3 length is 15 residues. Unmatched junction bases numbered 18, after V lost 10 bases and J lost 9 bases. The chain's CDR3 is CAIPPRGTRNPEQFF. The CDR3 coding sequence is TGTGCCATTCCACCGCGGGGGACTCGCAACCCTGAGCAGTTCTTC.

This clone has just one count. This rearrangement joins TRBV30 to TRBJ2-1; 9 bases map to TRBD2. V lost 8 bases to trimming and J lost 4 bases; unmatched junction nucleotides: 12. Per germline, CDR1 GTSNPN and CDR2 SVGIG (reference sequence). The CDR3 sequence is 15 residues long. CDR3 loop: CAAHPLAGLYNEQFF. In DNA form, the CDR3 reads TGTGCCGCCCATCCCCTAGCGGGGTTATACAATGAGCAGTTCTTC.

The gene calls are TRBV4-3 and TRBJ2-5; 8 nucleotides agree with TRBD1. Germline-derived CDR1 and CDR2 are LGHNA and YSLEER. The CDR3 extends over 15 amino acids. V shed 1 base and J 2 bases; nucleotides not matched to a gene: 3. The CDR3 coding sequence is TGCGCCAGCAGCCAAGGGACAGGGCTACAAGAGACCCAGTACTTC. Protein product: CASSQGTGLQETQYF.

The chain uses TRBV5-4 and TRBJ2-5; D ambiguous. This CDR3 is 13 amino acids long. CDR1 and CDR2 (germline): SGHNT, YYREEE (reference sequence). Trimming removed 4 bases from V and 9 bases from J, with 16 bases in between. The CDR3 protein is CASSPQDFKAQYF. Written as DNA, the CDR3 is TGTGCCAGCAGCCCTCAGGATTTCAAGGCCCAGTACTTC.

The chain links TRBV3-1 (or the pseudogene TRBV3-2) to TRBJ2-7, with TRBD1 matching over 8 bases. The germline V gene has CDR1 LGHDT and CDR2 YNNKEL (reference sequence). The length of the CDR3 is 12 residues. The V segment lost 2 bases and the J segment 11 bases; nucleotides outside the gene matches: 5. The CDR3: CASSQSEQGEYF. Here the CDR3 DNA reads TGTGCCAGCAGCCAATCCGAACAGGGGGAGTACTTC.

J is TRBJ2-5 and V is TRBV7-2, with 9 bases identical to TRBD1. V gave up 5 bases and J gave up 3 bases; unmatched junction bases: 4. Germline assignment: CDR1 SGHTA and CDR2 FQGNSA. This CDR3 has 14 amino acids. Written as DNA, the CDR3 is TGTGCCAGCAGCCGCTGGACAGGGGAAGAGACCCAGTACTTC. Encoded protein: CASSRWTGEETQYF.

The chain carries TRBV27 and TRBJ1-5; D not resolved. Trimming removed 5 bases from V and 1 base from J, with 12 bases in between. The CDR3 runs 15 residues. Germline loops: CDR1 MNHEY, CDR2 SMNVEV (reference sequence). CDR3: CASSPTSLSNQPQHF. The CDR3 bases are TGTGCCAGCAGTCCCACATCGCTCAGCAATCAGCCCCAGCATTTT.

This chain links TRBV2 with TRBJ1-6; D unresolved. This CDR3 region has 14 residues. Trimming removed 0 bases from V and 7 bases from J, with 7 bases in between. CDR1 and CDR2 (germline): SNHLY, FYNNEI. CDR3 sequence (DNA): TGTGCCAGCAGTGAAGCGGCCAGAAATTCACCCCTCCACTTT. This sequence encodes CASSEAARNSPLHF.